A single count supports the clone carrying this TCR beta chain. The data belong to a study of a mutant IDH1 vaccine in newly diagnosed glioma. Sequencing was performed with immunoSEQ multiplex PCR; in TCRdb, only in-frame clones are kept and a portion is missing. The sample has about 92,000 clones, 80% to 90% seen once. The CDR3 has 16 amino acids. V shed 3 bases and J shed 0 bases, with 10 bases lying between them. CDR1 is SGHRS and CDR2 is YFSETQ in the germline V gene. The time point: baseline, week 1 (first vaccination visit). The sample's treatment: pre-vaccination baseline after standard-of-care therapy. Astrocytomas that were new, WHO grade 3 or 4, IDH1-mutant and ATRX-lost were present in the donors.

The source was PBMCs, collected from a glioma patient treated with radiotherapy, temozolomide or both. This TCR was sampled from a woman aged 45-65 years with glioma. The chain is built from TRBV5-1 and TRBJ1-6, with D perhaps TRBD1 (5 bases). The CDR3: CASSWGGSSYNSPLHF. Here the CDR3 DNA reads TGCGCCAGCAGCTGGGGGGGTAGCTCCTATAATTCACCCCTCCACTTT. The full variable domain, rest sourced from reference TRBV5-1 and TRBJ1-6, is KAGVTQTPRYLIKTRGQQVTLSCSPISGHRSVSWYQQTPGQGLQFLFEYFSETQRNKGNFPGRFSGRQFSNSRSEMNVSTLELGDSALYLCASSWGGSSYNSPLHFGNGTRLTVT.